This is a list of T cell receptor beta chains from one sample in a study of T cell responses to AZD1222 COVID-19 vaccine. Using immunoSEQ multiplex PCR, the repertoire was profiled, and TCRdb retains in-frame clones only, with some absent. The table records 95,000 to 130,000 clones, 93% of them present only once. This sample comprised peripheral blood, obtained on day 0 of AZD1222 vaccination. Receptors were obtained from an adult in good health. CDR3s include the opening cysteine and the closing phenylalanine or tryptophan. D genes are given only for firm matches. Size is stated for part of the rows, as once, few or many counts, or as a class when the clone is expanded.

abundance | j_gene | v_gene | d_gene | len | CDR3aa | CDR3nt
NA | TRBJ1-2 | TRBV5-1 | NA | 14 | CASSSPTANYGYTF | TGCGCCAGCAGCTCGCCGACAGCGAACTATGGCTACACCTTC
once | TRBJ2-1 | TRBV28 | NA | 16 | CASSPLGLRDTAGQFF | TGTGCCAGCTCCCCACTCGGACTTAGGGACACCGCCGGGCAGTTCTTC
NA | TRBJ1-5 | TRBV28 | NA | 14 | CASSVGGSNQPQHF | TGTGCCAGCAGCGTCGGGGGTAGCAATCAGCCCCAGCATTTT
NA | TRBJ2-1 | TRBV28 | NA | 15 | CASTQDGRTYNEQFF | TGTGCCAGCACCCAGGACGGACGTACCTACAATGAGCAGTTCTTC
NA | TRBJ1-5 | TRBV18 | NA | 13 | CASSLGLEEPQHF | TGTGCCAGCTCACTTGGCCTAGAAGAGCCCCAGCATTTT
NA | TRBJ1-2 | TRBV5-1 | NA | 13 | CASSVFSDYGYTF | TGCGCCAGCAGCGTTTTTTCTGACTATGGCTACACCTTC
NA | TRBJ1-2 | TRBV6-1 | NA | 16 | CASSEVGGVSNYGYTF | TGTGCCAGCAGTGAAGTGGGGGGCGTGAGTAACTATGGCTACACCTTC
NA | TRBJ1-2 | TRBV7-2 | TRBD1 | 15 | CASSGRGLGNYGYTF | TGTGCCAGCAGCGGAAGGGGGCTTGGTAACTATGGCTACACCTTC
NA | TRBJ2-3 | TRBV3-1/TRBV3-2 | TRBD2 | 15 | CASSEPAGGTDTQYF | TGTGCCAGCAGCGAACCGGCGGGAGGCACAGATACGCAGTATTTT
NA | TRBJ1-2 | TRBV6-5 | TRBD1 | 14 | CASSFDRGSYGYTF | TGTGCCAGCAGTTTTGACAGGGGGTCCTATGGCTACACCTTC
NA | TRBJ1-5 | TRBV5-6 | NA | 14 | CASSLGGSNQPQHF | TGTGCCAGCAGCTTAGGGGGGAGCAATCAGCCCCAGCATTTT
few | TRBJ2-3 | TRBV6-4 | NA | 14 | CASSSPGSPDTQYF | TGTGCCAGCAGCTCCCCCGGGTCGCCAGATACGCAGTATTTT
NA | TRBJ2-2 | TRBV11-2 | TRBD2 | 16 | CASRPPASGNAGELFF | TGTGCCAGCCGCCCACCGGCTAGCGGGAACGCCGGGGAGCTGTTTTTT
NA | TRBJ1-5 | TRBV3-1/TRBV3-2 | NA | 17 | CASSQATGTTNNQPQHF | TGTGCCAGCAGCCAAGCTACCGGGACAACGAACAATCAGCCCCAGCATTTT
NA | TRBJ2-1 | TRBV13 | TRBD2 | 17 | CASSLMAGEGAYNEQFF | TGTGCCAGCAGCTTAATGGCGGGGGAGGGTGCCTACAATGAGCAGTTCTTC
NA | TRBJ2-1 | TRBV18 | NA | 14 | CASSPPVERTQQFF | TGTGCCAGCTCACCACCGGTAGAGAGGACCCAGCAGTTCTTC
NA | TRBJ1-5 | TRBV7-9 | NA | 16 | CASSGIGTDSNQPQHF | TGTGCCAGCAGCGGTATTGGCACAGATAGCAATCAGCCCCAGCATTTT
NA | TRBJ2-7 | TRBV4-1 | NA | 14 | CASSRRQVGDEQYF | TGCGCCAGCAGCAGAAGACAGGTAGGGGACGAGCAGTACTTC
NA | TRBJ1-2 | TRBV4-1 | NA | 14 | CASSQGGDYGGYTF | TGCGCCAGCAGCCAAGGAGGGGATTATGGTGGCTACACCTTC
NA | TRBJ2-3 | TRBV30 | NA | 15 | CAWETGGTYTDTQYF | TGTGCCTGGGAAACGGGTGGGACATACACAGATACGCAGTATTTT
NA | TRBJ2-3 | TRBV3-1/TRBV3-2 | TRBD1 | 17 | CASSQVEWGQGTDTQYF | TGTGCCAGCAGCCAAGTAGAGTGGGGACAGGGGACAGATACGCAGTATTTT
NA | TRBJ2-1 | TRBV18 | NA | 13 | CASSPVVGNEQFF | TGTGCCAGCTCACCCGTGGTTGGCAATGAGCAGTTCTTC
NA | TRBJ2-3 | TRBV3-1/TRBV3-2 | NA | 8 | CAGDTQYF | TGTGCCGGAGATACGCAGTATTTT
once | TRBJ1-1 | TRBV2 | NA | 14 | CASMETELNTEAFF | TGTGCCAGCATGGAGACAGAGTTGAACACTGAAGCTTTCTTT
once | TRBJ2-3 | TRBV5-1 | TRBD2 | 15 | CASSFGSGITDTQYF | TGCGCCAGCAGCTTTGGTAGCGGGATCACAGATACGCAGTATTTT
NA | TRBJ2-7 | TRBV2 | NA | 13 | CASSEVREGTQYF | TGTGCCAGCAGTGAGGTTCGGGAAGGTACGCAGTACTTC
NA | TRBJ2-7 | TRBV27 | TRBD2 | 16 | CASSGLAGRGGYEQYF | TGTGCCAGCAGTGGGCTAGCGGGGCGCGGGGGGTACGAGCAGTACTTC
NA | TRBJ1-1 | TRBV12-2 | NA | 14 | CASRLGDRDPEAFF | TGTGCAAGTCGCTTAGGGGACAGGGACCCCGAAGCTTTCTTT
NA | TRBJ1-5 | TRBV19 | NA | 15 | CASSIFWGSNQPQHF | TGTGCCAGTAGTATATTTTGGGGGAGCAATCAGCCCCAGCATTTT
once | TRBJ2-1 | TRBV13 | TRBD2 | 14 | CASSLGLAGGEQFF | TGTGCCAGCAGCTTAGGACTAGCGGGGGGAGAGCAGTTCTTC
NA | TRBJ2-7 | TRBV27 | NA | 16 | CASSRDKGKGSHEQYF | TGTGCCAGCAGCCGGGACAAAGGGAAGGGGTCACACGAGCAGTACTTC
NA | TRBJ2-3 | TRBV9 | NA | 13 | CASSVALEDTQYF | TGTGCCAGCAGCGTAGCCTTAGAAGATACGCAGTATTTT
NA | TRBJ2-3 | TRBV21-1 | NA | 15 | CASSTGTGASDTQYF | TGTGCCAGCAGCACCGGGACAGGAGCCTCAGATACGCAGTATTTT
NA | TRBJ2-3 | TRBV30 | TRBD2 | 15 | CAWSSAGGPLDTQYF | TGTGCCTGGAGTAGTGCGGGAGGGCCATTAGATACGCAGTATTTT
NA | TRBJ1-2 | TRBV20-1 | NA | 10 | CSARQYGYTF | TGCAGTGCTAGACAGTATGGCTACACCTTC
NA | TRBJ1-2 | TRBV28 | NA | 13 | CASSQGQRRGYTF | TGTGCCAGCAGTCAGGGCCAAAGAAGAGGCTACACCTTC
few | TRBJ1-5 | TRBV12-3/TRBV12-4 | NA | 13 | CASSLLRDQPQHF | TGTGCCAGCAGTTTACTCAGAGATCAGCCCCAGCATTTT
NA | TRBJ1-4 | TRBV6-1 | NA | 14 | CASSEGGPREKLFF | TGTGCCAGCAGTGAAGGGGGTCCCAGGGAAAAACTGTTTTTT
NA | TRBJ2-1 | TRBV6-6 | NA | 15 | CASSYSPGLQGEQFF | TGTGCCAGCAGTTACTCTCCGGGACTACAGGGTGAGCAGTTCTTC
NA | TRBJ1-5 | TRBV7-8 | NA | 18 | CASSLYWELVGQNQPQHF | TGTGCCAGCAGCTTATATTGGGAGTTAGTAGGGCAGAATCAGCCCCAGCATTTT
NA | TRBJ1-2 | TRBV28 | NA | 15 | CASSPGGTPTYGYTF | TGTGCCAGCAGTCCCGGGGGGACACCTACTTATGGCTACACCTTC